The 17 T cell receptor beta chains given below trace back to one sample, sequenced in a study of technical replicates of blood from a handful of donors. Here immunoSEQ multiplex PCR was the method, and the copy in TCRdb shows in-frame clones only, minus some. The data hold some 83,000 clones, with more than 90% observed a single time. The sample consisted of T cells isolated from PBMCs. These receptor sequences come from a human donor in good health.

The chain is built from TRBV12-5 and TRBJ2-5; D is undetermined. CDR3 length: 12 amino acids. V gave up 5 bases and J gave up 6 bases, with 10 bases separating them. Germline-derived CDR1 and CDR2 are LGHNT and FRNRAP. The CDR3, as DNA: TGTGCTAGTGGTCTGGGTGGGCAGACCCAGTACTTC. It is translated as CASGLGGQTQYF.

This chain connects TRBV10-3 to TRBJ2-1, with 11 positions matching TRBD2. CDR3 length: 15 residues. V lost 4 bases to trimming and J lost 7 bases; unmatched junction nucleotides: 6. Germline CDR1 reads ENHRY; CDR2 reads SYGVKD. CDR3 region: CAISGSGLAGNEQFF. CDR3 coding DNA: TGTGCCATCAGTGGGAGTGGACTAGCGGGTAATGAGCAGTTCTTC.

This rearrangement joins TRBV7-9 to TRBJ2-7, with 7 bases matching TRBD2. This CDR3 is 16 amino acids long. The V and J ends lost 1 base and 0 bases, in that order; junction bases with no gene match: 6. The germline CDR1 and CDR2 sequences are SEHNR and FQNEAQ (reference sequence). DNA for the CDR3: TGTGCCAGCAGCTTAGGAAGCGGGGCGTTCTCCTACGAGCAGTACTTC. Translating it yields CASSLGSGAFSYEQYF.

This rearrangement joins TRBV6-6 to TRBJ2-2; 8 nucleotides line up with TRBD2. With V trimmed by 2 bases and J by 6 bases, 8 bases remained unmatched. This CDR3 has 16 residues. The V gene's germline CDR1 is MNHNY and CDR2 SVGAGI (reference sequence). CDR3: CASSYPKQRGPGELFF. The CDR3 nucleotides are TGTGCCAGCAGTTACCCTAAACAGCGGGGGCCCGGGGAGCTGTTTTTT.

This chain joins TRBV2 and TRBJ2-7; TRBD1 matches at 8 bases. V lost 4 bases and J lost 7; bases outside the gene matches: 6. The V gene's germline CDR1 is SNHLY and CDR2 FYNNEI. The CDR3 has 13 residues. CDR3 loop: CASSADRGWEQYF. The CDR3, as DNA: TGTGCCAGCAGTGCAGACAGGGGTTGGGAGCAGTACTTC. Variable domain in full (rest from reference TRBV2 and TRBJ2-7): EPEVTQTPSHQVTQMGQEVILRCVPISNHLYFYWYRQILGQKVEFLVSFYNNEISEKSEIFDDQFSVERPDGSNFTLKIRSTKLEDSAMYFCASSADRGWEQYFGPGTRLTVT.

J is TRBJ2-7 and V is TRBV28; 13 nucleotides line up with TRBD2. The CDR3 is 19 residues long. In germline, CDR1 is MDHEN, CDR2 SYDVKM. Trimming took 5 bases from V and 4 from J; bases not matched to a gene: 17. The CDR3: CASSGSGLAGIGGLYEQYF. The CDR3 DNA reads TGTGCCAGCAGTGGGTCGGGACTAGCGGGAATCGGAGGGTTATACGAGCAGTACTTC. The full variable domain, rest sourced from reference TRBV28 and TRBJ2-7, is DVKVTQSSRYLVKRTGEKVFLECVQDMDHENMFWYRQDPGLGLRLIYFSYDVKMKEKGDIPEGYSVSREKKERFSLILESASTNQTSMYLCASSGSGLAGIGGLYEQYFGPGTRLTVT.

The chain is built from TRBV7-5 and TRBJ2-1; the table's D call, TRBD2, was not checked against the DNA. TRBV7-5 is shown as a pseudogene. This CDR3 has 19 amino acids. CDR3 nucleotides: TGTGTCAGAAGCTTGAGGGGTCGATCGAGCCCGGGGGACCGAAATGAGCAGTTCTTC. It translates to CVRSLRGRSSPGDRNEQFF.

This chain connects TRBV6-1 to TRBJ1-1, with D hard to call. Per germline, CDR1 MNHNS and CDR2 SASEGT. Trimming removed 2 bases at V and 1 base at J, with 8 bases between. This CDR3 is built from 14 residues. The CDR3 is CASSESRGNTEAFF. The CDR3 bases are TGTGCCAGCAGTGAAAGCCGAGGGAACACTGAAGCTTTCTTT.

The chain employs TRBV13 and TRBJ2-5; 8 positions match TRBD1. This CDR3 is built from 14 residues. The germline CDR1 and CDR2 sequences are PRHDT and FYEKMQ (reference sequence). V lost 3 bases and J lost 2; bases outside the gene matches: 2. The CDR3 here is CASSLNRGQETQYF. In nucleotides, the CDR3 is TGTGCCAGCAGCTTGAACAGGGGGCAAGAGACCCAGTACTTC.

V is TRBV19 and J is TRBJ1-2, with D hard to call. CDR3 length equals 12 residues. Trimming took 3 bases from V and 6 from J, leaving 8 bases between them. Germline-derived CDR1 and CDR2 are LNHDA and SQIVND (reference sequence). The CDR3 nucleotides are TGTGCCAGTAGTATTTGGAGTAATGGCTACACCTTC. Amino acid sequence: CASSIWSNGYTF.

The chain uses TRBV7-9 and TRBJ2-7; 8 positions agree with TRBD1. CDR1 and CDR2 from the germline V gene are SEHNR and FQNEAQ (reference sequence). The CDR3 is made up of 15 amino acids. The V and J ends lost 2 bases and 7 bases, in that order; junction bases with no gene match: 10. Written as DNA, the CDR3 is TGTGCCAGCAGCTTACTCCGGACAGGGCCCGGGGAGCAGTACTTC. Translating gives CASSLLRTGPGEQYF.

The CDR3 bases are TGTGCCAGCAGTGAAGCCGGCACAGATACGCAGTATTTT. This translates into CASSEAGTDTQYF. The rearrangement uses TRBV2 and TRBJ2-3; D ambiguous. CDR3 length: 13 amino acids. Germline V gives CDR1 SNHLY, CDR2 FYNNEI. Trimming removed 0 bases from V and 1 base from J, with 2 bases in between.

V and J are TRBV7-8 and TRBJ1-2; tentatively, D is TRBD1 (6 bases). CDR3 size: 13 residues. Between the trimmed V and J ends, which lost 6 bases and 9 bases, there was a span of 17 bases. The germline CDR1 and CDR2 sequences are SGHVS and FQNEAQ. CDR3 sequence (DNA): TGTGCCAGCAGACTAACAGGGTCTTGGAGCTACACCTTC. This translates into CASRLTGSWSYTF.

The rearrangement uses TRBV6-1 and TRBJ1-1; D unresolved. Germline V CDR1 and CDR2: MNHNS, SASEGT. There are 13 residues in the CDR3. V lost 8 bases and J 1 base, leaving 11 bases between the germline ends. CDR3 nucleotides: TGTGCCAGCGTGGGCATCCAGAACACTGAAGCTTTCTTT. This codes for CASVGIQNTEAFF.

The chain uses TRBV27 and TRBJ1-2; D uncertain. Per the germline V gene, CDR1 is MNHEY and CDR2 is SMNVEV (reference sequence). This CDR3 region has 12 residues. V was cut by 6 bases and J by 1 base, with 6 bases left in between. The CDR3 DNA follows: TGTGCCAGCAGGGAGGATAACTATGGCTACACCTTC. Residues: CASREDNYGYTF.

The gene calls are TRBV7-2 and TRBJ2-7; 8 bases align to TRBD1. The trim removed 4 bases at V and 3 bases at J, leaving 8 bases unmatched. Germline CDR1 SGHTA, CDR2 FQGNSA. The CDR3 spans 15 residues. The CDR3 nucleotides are TGTGCCAGCAGCTCAACCGGGACAGGCTACTACGAGCAGTACTTC. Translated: CASSSTGTGYYEQYF.

DNA for the CDR3: TGTGCCAGCAGTTACGCCCGACAGGGTCCACCCCTTAGGGCTTTCTTT. It translates to CASSYARQGPPLRAFF. The chain is built from TRBV6-5 and TRBJ1-1; TRBD1 matches at 7 bases. The germline gives CDR1 MNHEY, CDR2 SVGAGI. V lost 2 bases to trimming and J lost 11 bases; unmatched junction nucleotides: 17. This CDR3 spans 16 amino acids.